This T cell receptor beta chain came from a study of shared clonotypes between healthy human individuals (dated by TCRdb to the early 2020s). Turning to the overall study: The cohort comprised two women and three men aged 18 to 49 years. For each donor, CD4 naive and CD4 memory were each run on three plates, CD8 naive on two plates, and CD8 memory on one plate. To increase sequencing depth and limit assay-specific biases, TCR repertoire library preparation and sequencing were carried out by different laboratories using diverse techniques. To estimate repertoire size and how much clonotypes are shared between individuals, the study performed deep sequencing of blood TCR repertoires from 4 to 6 healthy adults. Per donor, leukapheresis produced somewhere between about 0.8 and 9 billion PBMCs. Overall study outcomes, separate from this receptor: Sampling was limited to blood, and TCR repertoires in tissue likely differ from TCR repertoires in blood. Based on pairwise subsampling, the degree of clonotype sharing among donors was expected to be affected by sequencing depth. Higher generation probabilities were observed for clonotypes shared by all four sorted-subset donors than for non-shared clonotypes. Roughly 5% of naive CD4, around 3.6% of naive CD8, about 2.1% of memory CD4, and approximately 0.39% of memory CD8 clonotypes were shared across several donors. Estimated clonotype richness was generally larger for naive than for memory subsets. Even with the large sequencing depth, rarefaction of the sorted-subset datasets indicated that sequencing was incomplete. The genetic and exposure-history diversity represented was limited by the small number of donors.

Using the deep immunoSEQ assay, multiplex PCR amplified TCR CDR3 regions from genomic DNA. Extracted genomic DNA from each cell subset was spread evenly across all wells of several immunoSEQ 96-well plates, with each plate serving as a replicate. For sorted subsets, roughly 200 ng genomic DNA, equal to 30,000 to 35,000 T cell genomes, was loaded into each replicate PCR. The purified libraries were quantified using a Qubit 3.0 fluorometer, sized with a Bioanalyzer 2100, and then quantified again using the KAPA Library Quantification kit. Every immunoSEQ 96-well plate was sequenced on a separate single-read 150-cycle Illumina NextSeq 550 flow cell. Concerning the study's data processing: Because only junctional sequences without quality scores were contained in the immunoSEQ output, filtering matching that applied to full-length reads could not be performed. Sequences were annotated with PyIR, a Python wrapper for IgBLAST v1.9, using IMGT germline references to assign V/J genes and CDR3. Any read was removed if the V/J assignment was weak (E-value above 1e-6), the CDR3 was missing, or the read contained stop codons, out-of-frame junctions, or ambiguous translated residues. A V3J clonotype was defined by an identical inferred V gene, J gene, and CDR3 amino acid sequence. To compute the percentage overlap between repertoires, the number of shared unique clonotypes was divided by the size of the smaller repertoire. RTK rarefaction, the Chao1 estimator, and Recon v2.1 estimates of unobserved clonotypes were used to assess repertoire richness. For all TCRbeta clonotypes obtained by the gDNA method from a few donors, generation probabilities were computed with OLGA. TCRdb took over this immuneACCESS table, retaining in-frame rearrangements with V and J assigned. Such tables are incomplete; in checked studies, under half of the missing clones stem from an unresolved V gene, and the remainder is unexplained. The V and J calls and the clone size are those of that table, but D and trimming were determined from the DNA. Recorded for this sample are a few million clones; 85% to 95% of them occurred a single time. The top ten clones comprise roughly 0.34% of the sample.

The donors were healthy, HIV-negative adults who had no recently reported acute infections or vaccinations. Every donor was a Caucasian adult living in Nashville, Tennessee, USA. CD4+ T cells were enriched by magnetic negative selection; naive cells were then positively selected on CD45RA, and the negative fraction formed the memory subset. Blood was collected by leukapheresis, and PBMCs were isolated by Ficoll-Histopaque density gradient centrifugation and then cryopreserved in liquid nitrogen vapor phase. Purity and quantity of every magnetically sorted T cell population were checked by analytical flow cytometry. From each sorted fraction, genomic DNA was isolated and quantified by UV absorbance on a Nanodrop 2000c. As regards this clone: Its antigen specificity is not known. Per-base qualities were not stored, and no clone one base away is much larger.

Sequencing was done on a sample of naive CD4+ T cells from PBMCs. The cell subset or site label, read with the paper, signifies: CD45RA+ positively selected. The TCR comes from a man younger than 35 in good health. Some clones in this sample may be carry-over from other donors' samples.

The sequenced DNA is TGTGCCAGCAGCTTAGGGGGACTAGCGGGAGGCGCAGATACGCAGTATTTT. This is translated as CASSLGGLAGGADTQYF. The rearrangement joined TRBV11-3 to TRBJ2-3; 15 junctional bases match TRBD2. From a lookup of the germline V gene, CDR1 and CDR2 are SGHNT and YENEEA. V trim: 1 base; J trim: 4 bases; unmatched bases: 3. The CDR3 numbers 17 residues from cysteine through phenylalanine. Solely the CDR3 DNA is kept, with 51 bases framed from the first base.